This entry features one T cell receptor (beta chain) sequence. As yet, its antigen is unknown. The DNA input per sorted-subset replicate PCR was 150 to 200 ng, corresponding to some 30,000 T cell genomes. Clones were read by immunoSEQ multiplex PCR, and TCRdb kept only the in-frame ones, dropping some. The sample shows 150,000 to 200,000 clones, 65% to 80% of them seen only once. CD4+ cells were split into CD45RA+ naive and CD45RA-negative memory subsets. Germline-derived CDR1 and CDR2 are LGHNT and FRNRAP. This CDR3 is built from 13 residues. Between the trimmed V and J ends, which lost 7 bases and 5 bases, there was a span of 12 bases. The data were taken from a study of shared clonotypes between healthy human individuals. Study results and caveats: Unshared clonotypes carried lower generation probabilities than those common to all four donors.

The sample consisted of memory CD4+ T cells sorted from blood. The sample's subset: CD45RA-negative fraction. This TCR derives from a man aged 25 to 40 in good health. The rearrangement uses TRBV12-5 and TRBJ1-5; unclear D gene. DNA of the CDR3: TGTGCTAGTGCTTCCGCGATTGATCAGCCCCAGCATTTT. Amino acid sequence: CASASAIDQPQHF.